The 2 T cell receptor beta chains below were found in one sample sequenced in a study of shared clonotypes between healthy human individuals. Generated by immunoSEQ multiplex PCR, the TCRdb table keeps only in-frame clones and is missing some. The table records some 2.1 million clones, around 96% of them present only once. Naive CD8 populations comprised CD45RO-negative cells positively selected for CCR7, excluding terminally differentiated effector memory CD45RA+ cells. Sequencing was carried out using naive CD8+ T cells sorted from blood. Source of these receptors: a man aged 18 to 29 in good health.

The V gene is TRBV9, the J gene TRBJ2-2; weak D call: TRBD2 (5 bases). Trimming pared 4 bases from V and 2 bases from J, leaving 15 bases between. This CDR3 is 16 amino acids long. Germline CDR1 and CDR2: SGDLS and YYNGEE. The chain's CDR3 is CASSSGVQANTGELFF. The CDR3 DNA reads TGTGCCAGCAGCTCCGGGGTCCAGGCTAACACCGGGGAGCTGTTTTTT.

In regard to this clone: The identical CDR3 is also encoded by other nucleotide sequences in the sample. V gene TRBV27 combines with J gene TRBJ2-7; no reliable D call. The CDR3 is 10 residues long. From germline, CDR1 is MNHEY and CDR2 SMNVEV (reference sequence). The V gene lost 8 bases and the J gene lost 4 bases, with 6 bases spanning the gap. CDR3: CASGDYEQYF. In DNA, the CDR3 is TGTGCCAGCGGGGATTACGAGCAGTACTTC.